These 7 T cell receptor beta chains came from one sample sequenced in a study of regulatory T cells in long-lasting Graves disease (dated by TCRdb to about 2021). Receptor libraries were prepared by multiplex PCR. The run used an Illumina HiSeq 4000. TCR beta libraries were built with iRepertoire HTBI primers and Arm-PCR amplification of CDR3 regions. TCRdb passed the public sequencing reads through fastp at Q25 and MiXCR, retaining productive beta sequences. Every distinct CDR3 protein forms one entry, paired with its most common genes and DNA. The sample includes roughly 420,000 distinct CDR3 sequences, with 15% to 20% observed a single time. Around 10% of the sample comes from the top ten. Sample time point, as interpreted from the label and publication: newly diagnosed GD, antithyroid drugs for less than 3 months. For both TCR sequencing and RNA sequencing, RNA was extracted from PBMCs using TRIzol.

These records were also assigned to another study, of T cells in Graves' hyperthyroidism and ophthalmopathy.

The sample was peripheral blood mononuclear cells (PBMCs), taken at new diagnosis, from a patient treated with antithyroid drugs. These receptors originate from a woman in her twenties or thirties with Graves disease. Donor details come from another sample of the same person, matched by shared clones.

This clonotype has ten or more counts. V usage is TRBV12-3 or TRBV12-4 and J usage is TRBJ2-7, with unresolved D. The V and J ends lost 4 bases and 5 bases respectively, with 15 bases between them. The CDR3 is made up of 14 amino acids. The CDR3: CASSSDGGWDEQYF. CDR3 DNA sequence: TGTGCCAGCAGTTCTGACGGCGGTTGGGACGAGCAGTACTTC.

This clonotype has a count of ten or more. The V gene is TRBV3-1, the J gene TRBJ1-1; no definite D call. Germline values: CDR1 LGHDT, CDR2 YNNKEL (reference sequence). Trimming pared 5 bases from V and 3 bases from J, leaving 13 bases between. CDR3 length: 14 amino acids. CDR3: CASSNNRYYTEAFF. DNA of the CDR3: TGTGCCAGCAGCAATAACAGATATTACACTGAAGCTTTCTTT. The whole variable domain, filled in from reference TRBV3-1 and TRBJ1-1, reads DTAVSQTPKYLVTQMGNDKSIKCEQNLGHDTMYWYKQDSKKFLKIMFSYNNKELIINETVPNRFSPKSPDKAHLNLHINSLELGDSAVYFCASSNNRYYTEAFFGQGTRLTVV.

Ten or more counts support this clonotype. The chain has TRBV28 and TRBJ2-5, with 7 nucleotides matching TRBD1. CDR1 is MDHEN, CDR2 SYDVKM, per germline. The CDR3 covers 13 residues. V dropped 4 bases and J dropped 3; count of bases not matched to a gene: 2. In nucleotides, the CDR3 is TGTGCCAGCAGTTGGGACAGTGAAGAGACCCAGTACTTC. Translating it yields CASSWDSEETQYF.

This clonotype was counted a few times. CDR3 sequence: CASRRLGTFAWGSSYNEQFF. The CDR3 coding sequence is TGTGCCAGCCGACGGTTGGGGACTTTCGCATGGGGAAGCTCCTACAATGAGCAGTTCTTC. The rearrangement uses TRBV12-3 or TRBV12-4 and TRBJ2-1; weak D call: TRBD2 (6 bases). The CDR3 covers 20 residues. V was shortened by 8 bases and J by 0 bases, with 29 bases between the two germline ends.

This clonotype was picked up many times. The chain links TRBV13 to TRBJ2-1; perhaps TRBD2 as D (6 bases). Looked up from germline, CDR1 is PRHDT and CDR2 is FYEKMQ (reference sequence). This CDR3 contains 14 residues. The V and J ends lost 4 bases and 6 bases respectively, with 13 bases between them. This CDR3 reads CASSSGAGSNEQFF. Here the CDR3 DNA reads TGTGCCAGCAGCTCGGGCGCGGGAAGCAATGAGCAGTTCTTC.

This clonotype was recorded at least ten times. The CDR3 sequence is CSARDGTSGSHLYNEQFF. In nucleotides, the CDR3 is TGCAGTGCTAGAGATGGAACTAGCGGGAGTCACCTATACAATGAGCAGTTCTTC. The rearrangement links TRBV20-1 to TRBJ2-1, with 11 bases matching TRBD2. V was pared by 0 bases and J by 4 bases, with 11 bases of the junction left unmatched. The germline gives CDR1 DFQATT, CDR2 SNEGSKA (reference sequence). The CDR3 consists of 18 residues.

This clonotype has a count of ten or more. The chain has TRBV7-8 and TRBJ2-2; D may be TRBD2 (5 bases). The CDR3 has 14 residues. V was clipped by 10 bases and J by 0 bases, with 12 bases between them. The germline V gene has CDR1 SGHVS and CDR2 FQNEAQ. The CDR3, as DNA: TGTGCCACCCTACGGGGAGCGAACACCGGGGAGCTGTTTTTT. Protein sequence: CATLRGANTGELFF. The variable domain in full, with the rest retrieved from reference TRBV7-8 and TRBJ2-2, is GAGVSQSPRYKVAKRGQDVALRCDPISGHVSLFWYQQALGQGPEFLTYFQNEAQLDKSGLPSDRFFAERPEGSVSTLKIQRTQQEDSAVYLCATLRGANTGELFFGEGSRLTVL.